This T cell receptor beta chain was identified in a study of human CD8 memory T cell subsets. This CDR3 has 14 amino acids. Germline CDR1 is KGHSY and CDR2 is FQNENV. Construction of TCR beta libraries was accomplished by means of UMI-labeled 5' RACE. Reanalyzing the 5' RACE reads, TCRdb keeps one entry per CDR3 protein, without DNA. The table lists 9,900 or so distinct CDR3 sequences. Material: CD8+ stem-like memory T cells (TSCM and TCM) sorted from PBMCs. Indicated subset: stem-like memory CD8 T cells (TSTEM), CCR7+ PD-1- TIGIT-. The sequence came from a human donor in good health. The genes are TRBV16 and TRBJ2-7; without DNA, the TCRdb call of TRBD1 cannot be checked. CDR3 sequence reads: CASSRTGPTYEQYF.